This TCR beta chain comes out of a study of blood T cells in healthy people across ages. Overall study findings and caveats: Relative to aged donors, long-lived donors carried more naive CD4+ cells and displayed higher diversity. While age rose, TCR beta diversity per million T cells dropped in a roughly linear way.

Through a sample-barcoded 5' primer and a J-beta primer mix, a second PCR was run for roughly 7 to 12 cycles. TCRdb used MiXCR to reprocess the 5' RACE reads, holding one entry per CDR3 protein. The sample lists approximately 960,000 distinct CDR3 sequences, 25% to 30% occurring once. In this sample, this clonotype turned up a few times. The target antigen is unknown. The V end lost 3 bases, the J end lost 0 bases, and 10 bases lay between the germline ends. The CDR3 consists of 14 residues. Germline CDR1 DFQATT, CDR2 SNEGSKA (reference sequence). A further study also used this sample, focusing on T cells of mothers and their children. From that second work: Not a single persistent microchimeric T cell clone was detected.

The source material was blood. The genes are TRBV20-1 and TRBJ2-3; TRBD2 might be the D (6 bases). This clonotype originated in a woman aged 40 to 50 in good health. The CDR3 protein is CSARKAGSTDTQYF. DNA of the CDR3: TGCAGTGCTAGGAAGGCGGGGAGCACAGATACGCAGTATTTT.